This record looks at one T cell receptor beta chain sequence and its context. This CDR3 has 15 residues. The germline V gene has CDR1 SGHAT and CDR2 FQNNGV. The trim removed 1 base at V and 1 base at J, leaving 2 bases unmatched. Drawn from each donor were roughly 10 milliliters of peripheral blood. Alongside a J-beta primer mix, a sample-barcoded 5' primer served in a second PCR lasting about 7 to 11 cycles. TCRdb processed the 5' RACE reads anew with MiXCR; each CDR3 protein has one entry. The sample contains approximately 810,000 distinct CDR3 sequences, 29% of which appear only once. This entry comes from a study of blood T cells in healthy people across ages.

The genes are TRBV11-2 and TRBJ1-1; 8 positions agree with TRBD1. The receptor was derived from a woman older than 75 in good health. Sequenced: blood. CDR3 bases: TGTGCCAGCAGCTTAGCCAGGGGGCGGAACACTGAAGCTTTCTTT. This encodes CASSLARGRNTEAFF.